These T cell receptor beta chains were read from a single sample in a study of beta chain features in type 1 diabetes. Libraries were prepared by immunoSEQ multiplex PCR; TCRdb keeps only in-frame clonotypes and omits some of them. The sample consists of roughly 160,000 clones, just over 8% of them appearing once. The specimen sequenced was central memory CD4+ T cells from blood. Every receptor here comes from a woman younger than 35 with type 1 diabetes. CDR3s include the opening cysteine and the closing phenylalanine or tryptophan. Each record gives: V gene, clone size, J gene, D gene, CDR3 DNA, CDR3 protein. D genes are given only for firm matches. A row's size may be missing; if present it is once, few, many or a size class.

v_call: TRBV9
clone_size: few
j_call: TRBJ2-7
d_call: TRBD1
cdr3_nt: TGTGCCAGCAGCGTAGAGGGACAGGGAAGAGAAGAGCAGTACTTC
cdr3_aa: CASSVEGQGREEQYF

v_call: TRBV6-4
clone_size: few
j_call: TRBJ2-1
d_call: TRBD1
cdr3_nt: TGTGCCAGCAGTGGGACAGGGGGTTACAATGAGCAGTTCTTC
cdr3_aa: CASSGTGGYNEQFF

v_call: TRBV28
clone_size: NA
j_call: TRBJ2-1
d_call: TRBD1
cdr3_nt: TGTGCCAGCAGTTTTGGGGACAGCCCCAATGAGCAGTTCTTC
cdr3_aa: CASSFGDSPNEQFF

v_call: TRBV4-2
clone_size: NA
j_call: TRBJ2-7
d_call: NA
cdr3_nt: TGTGCCAGCAGCCAAGAGTCAGGGTACGAGCAGTACTTC
cdr3_aa: CASSQESGYEQYF

v_call: TRBV4-3
clone_size: NA
j_call: TRBJ2-1
d_call: NA
cdr3_nt: TGCGCCAGCAGCCAAGTCGGTGGTAATGAGCAGTTCTTC
cdr3_aa: CASSQVGGNEQFF

v_call: TRBV5-5
clone_size: few
j_call: TRBJ1-2
d_call: NA
cdr3_nt: TGTGCCAGCAGCTTTAAGGGAGGCAGGGATAACTATGGCTACACCTTC
cdr3_aa: CASSFKGGRDNYGYTF

v_call: TRBV4-2
clone_size: few
j_call: TRBJ2-5
d_call: NA
cdr3_nt: TGTGCCAGCAGCCAAGAGGGGGCCAAAGAGACCCAGTACTTC
cdr3_aa: CASSQEGAKETQYF

v_call: TRBV28
clone_size: few
j_call: TRBJ2-7
d_call: TRBD2
cdr3_nt: TGTGCCAGCTACTCCGCGGGGGGAAGCTCCTACGAGCAGTACTTC
cdr3_aa: CASYSAGGSSYEQYF

v_call: TRBV5-4
clone_size: NA
j_call: TRBJ2-6
d_call: NA
cdr3_nt: TGTGCCAGCAGCTTATCAGGGGGAGGCCGCCTTTCTGGGGCCAACGTCCTGACTTTC
cdr3_aa: CASSLSGGGRLSGANVLTF

v_call: TRBV4-3
clone_size: NA
j_call: TRBJ1-2
d_call: NA
cdr3_nt: TGCGCCAGCAGCCAGGCGTGGGGGCATTATGGCTACACCTTC
cdr3_aa: CASSQAWGHYGYTF

v_call: TRBV11-2
clone_size: few
j_call: TRBJ2-5
d_call: TRBD2
cdr3_nt: TGTGCCAGCAGCTTAGCATTCGGAGCGGGAGACGGGACCCAGTACTTC
cdr3_aa: CASSLAFGAGDGTQYF

v_call: TRBV5-4
clone_size: few
j_call: TRBJ1-1
d_call: NA
cdr3_nt: TGTGCCAGCAGCTCTGGGGGGGTGGCGGACTTGAACACTGAAGCTTTCTTT
cdr3_aa: CASSSGGVADLNTEAFF

v_call: TRBV18
clone_size: few
j_call: TRBJ1-3
d_call: TRBD1
cdr3_nt: TGTGCCAGCTCATCGACAGGGACAGGAAACACCATATATTTT
cdr3_aa: CASSSTGTGNTIYF

v_call: TRBV2
clone_size: NA
j_call: TRBJ2-3
d_call: TRBD2
cdr3_nt: TGTGCCAGCAGTGGGGCTAGCGGGGGCGGCACAGATACGCAGTATTTT
cdr3_aa: CASSGASGGGTDTQYF

v_call: TRBV6-1
clone_size: few
j_call: TRBJ1-1
d_call: NA
cdr3_nt: TGTGCCACTATTATAGGGGCGGAAAGTGGCACTGAAGCTTTCTTT
cdr3_aa: CATIIGAESGTEAFF

v_call: TRBV20-1
clone_size: NA
j_call: TRBJ1-3
d_call: NA
cdr3_nt: TGCAGTGCTTTCGGACTGAACACCATATATTTT
cdr3_aa: CSAFGLNTIYF

v_call: TRBV14
clone_size: many
j_call: TRBJ2-1
d_call: TRBD2
cdr3_nt: TGTGCCAGCAGCCCCGGTACTAGCGGGATAAGGGAGCAGTTCTTC
cdr3_aa: CASSPGTSGIREQFF

v_call: TRBV7-9
clone_size: NA
j_call: TRBJ2-3
d_call: TRBD1
cdr3_nt: TGTGCCAGCAGCTTGGGGACAGGGATAGATACGCAGTATTTT
cdr3_aa: CASSLGTGIDTQYF

v_call: TRBV7-9
clone_size: NA
j_call: TRBJ2-3
d_call: NA
cdr3_nt: TGTGCCAGCAGGTCAGGGCCAGATACGCAGTATTTT
cdr3_aa: CASRSGPDTQYF

v_call: TRBV9
clone_size: few
j_call: TRBJ1-5
d_call: NA
cdr3_nt: TGTGCCAGCAGCGTAGGTATAGGAGCTAGCAATCAGCCCCAGCATTTT
cdr3_aa: CASSVGIGASNQPQHF

v_call: TRBV11-2
clone_size: few
j_call: TRBJ2-5
d_call: TRBD1
cdr3_nt: TGTGCCAGCAGCCGGGGACAGAACAGTCAAGAGACCCAGTACTTC
cdr3_aa: CASSRGQNSQETQYF

v_call: TRBV30
clone_size: NA
j_call: TRBJ2-7
d_call: NA
cdr3_nt: TGTGCCTGGAGTGCGGGTGGGGGACATTCGTACTTC
cdr3_aa: CAWSAGGGHSYF

v_call: TRBV5-6
clone_size: few
j_call: TRBJ2-3
d_call: TRBD2
cdr3_nt: TGTGCCAGCAGCTTGCTCCTAGCGGGAGGTTCAGATACGCAGTATTTT
cdr3_aa: CASSLLLAGGSDTQYF

v_call: TRBV29-1
clone_size: few
j_call: TRBJ2-7
d_call: NA
cdr3_nt: TGCAGCGTTATCGATTCTGGCCAATCCTACGAGCAGTACTTC
cdr3_aa: CSVIDSGQSYEQYF

v_call: TRBV5-1
clone_size: NA
j_call: TRBJ2-3
d_call: TRBD2
cdr3_nt: TGCGCCAGCAGCTTGCTCGCTAGCGGGGGTAGCACAGATACGCAGTATTTT
cdr3_aa: CASSLLASGGSTDTQYF

v_call: TRBV4-1
clone_size: NA
j_call: TRBJ1-4
d_call: NA
cdr3_nt: TGCGCCAGCAGCCAAGGGGAGGGATTTAATGAAAAACTGTTTTTT
cdr3_aa: CASSQGEGFNEKLFF

v_call: TRBV11-3
clone_size: NA
j_call: TRBJ2-5
d_call: NA
cdr3_nt: TGTGCCAGCAGCCGTAAACCACATTCGCAGTACTTC
cdr3_aa: CASSRKPHSQYF

v_call: TRBV5-1
clone_size: NA
j_call: TRBJ1-1
d_call: NA
cdr3_nt: TGCGCCAGCACTCTGGCCGTGACAGGGAACACTGAAGCTTTCTTT
cdr3_aa: CASTLAVTGNTEAFF

v_call: TRBV6-6
clone_size: NA
j_call: TRBJ2-3
d_call: TRBD1
cdr3_nt: TGTGCCAGCCGGACAGGGTCGGATACGCAGTATTTT
cdr3_aa: CASRTGSDTQYF

v_call: TRBV7-2
clone_size: NA
j_call: TRBJ2-5
d_call: NA
cdr3_nt: TGTGCCAGCAGCCCTACGGGACTTTTCCAAGAGACCCAGTACTTC
cdr3_aa: CASSPTGLFQETQYF

v_call: TRBV6-6
clone_size: few
j_call: TRBJ1-5
d_call: NA
cdr3_nt: TGTGCCAGCAGTTACCGTTACGAGGAGCCCCAGCATTTT
cdr3_aa: CASSYRYEEPQHF

v_call: TRBV5-4
clone_size: few
j_call: TRBJ2-7
d_call: TRBD1
cdr3_nt: TGTGCCAGCAGTCCTGACAGGGACAAGATCTACGAGCAGTACTTC
cdr3_aa: CASSPDRDKIYEQYF

v_call: TRBV2
clone_size: NA
j_call: TRBJ1-5
d_call: NA
cdr3_nt: TGTGCCAGCAGTGAAAATGCGGTAGGCAATCAGCCCCAGCATTTT
cdr3_aa: CASSENAVGNQPQHF

v_call: TRBV6-6
clone_size: few
j_call: TRBJ2-2
d_call: TRBD1
cdr3_nt: TGTGCCAGCAGTTTCAACAGGGGTGACGGGGAGCTGTTTTTT
cdr3_aa: CASSFNRGDGELFF

v_call: TRBV15
clone_size: NA
j_call: TRBJ2-5
d_call: NA
cdr3_nt: TGTGCCACCAGCAGACGACAGGGAGGTCGCGAGACCCAGTACTTC
cdr3_aa: CATSRRQGGRETQYF

v_call: TRBV4-2
clone_size: few
j_call: TRBJ2-5
d_call: TRBD2
cdr3_nt: TGTGCCAGCAGCCAAGAGGCTAGCGGGCAAGAGACCCAGTACTTC
cdr3_aa: CASSQEASGQETQYF

v_call: TRBV7-3
clone_size: NA
j_call: TRBJ2-6
d_call: NA
cdr3_nt: TGTGCCAGCAGCTTAGGGCACTCTGGGGCCAACGTCCTGACTTTC
cdr3_aa: CASSLGHSGANVLTF

v_call: TRBV15
clone_size: NA
j_call: TRBJ2-1
d_call: NA
cdr3_nt: TGTGCCACCAGCAGAGATCTAGCGTACAATGAGCAGTTCTTC
cdr3_aa: CATSRDLAYNEQFF

v_call: TRBV30
clone_size: few
j_call: TRBJ2-3
d_call: TRBD2
cdr3_nt: TGTGCCTGGAGTGTGAGGGAGGGCCGAGGAGATACGCAGTATTTT
cdr3_aa: CAWSVREGRGDTQYF

v_call: TRBV4-3
clone_size: few
j_call: TRBJ1-4
d_call: NA
cdr3_nt: TGCGCCAGCAGCCAAGATTTGGGGGGGCAGGCTAATGAAAAACTGTTTTTT
cdr3_aa: CASSQDLGGQANEKLFF

v_call: TRBV7-9
clone_size: few
j_call: TRBJ1-4
d_call: NA
cdr3_nt: TGTGCCAGCAGCTTTTCGGCAGGGGTTGGGGAAAAACTGTTTTTT
cdr3_aa: CASSFSAGVGEKLFF

v_call: TRBV7-2
clone_size: few
j_call: TRBJ2-7
d_call: NA
cdr3_nt: TGTGCCAGCAGCTTACATAGCGGAAGCGACGAGCAGTACTTC
cdr3_aa: CASSLHSGSDEQYF

v_call: TRBV14
clone_size: few
j_call: TRBJ2-7
d_call: TRBD2
cdr3_nt: TGTGCCAGCAGCCAAGGGCTAGCGGGCCAACAGTACTTC
cdr3_aa: CASSQGLAGQQYF

v_call: TRBV5-1
clone_size: NA
j_call: TRBJ2-1
d_call: NA
cdr3_nt: TGCGCCAGCACCCCGGGAGCCCTCTACAATGAGCAGTTCTTC
cdr3_aa: CASTPGALYNEQFF

v_call: TRBV5-1
clone_size: NA
j_call: TRBJ2-5
d_call: NA
cdr3_nt: TGCGCCAGCAGCTTGGCCGGGACACCACAAGAGACCCAGTACTTC
cdr3_aa: CASSLAGTPQETQYF

v_call: TRBV5-6
clone_size: NA
j_call: TRBJ2-7
d_call: TRBD1
cdr3_nt: TGTGCCAGCAGCTTGTCGGGACAGCCCACCTACGAGCAGTACTTC
cdr3_aa: CASSLSGQPTYEQYF

v_call: TRBV30
clone_size: NA
j_call: TRBJ1-2
d_call: NA
cdr3_nt: TGTGCCTCGCAGGCCTCCCTTAGCTACACCTTC
cdr3_aa: CASQASLSYTF